This T cell receptor (beta chain) was obtained from a study of neurological immune-mediated disorders. TCRdb re-called the 5' RACE reads through MiXCR, storing one row per CDR3 protein. The sample has approximately 77,000 distinct CDR3 sequences, roughly 10% seen once. V lost 2 bases, J lost 0 bases, and 5 bases stayed unmatched. The CDR3 covers 16 residues. CDR1 is LGHDT and CDR2 is YNNKEL in the germline V gene (reference sequence). This clonotype has ten or more counts. The chain uses TRBV3-1 and TRBJ2-7, with 9 bases aligning to TRBD2. The sample taken for sequencing was PBMCs. The TCR comes from a man in his forties or fifties in good health. CDR3 sequence reads: CASSQLDSGSSYEQYF. For the CDR3, the DNA is TGTGCCAGCAGCCAACTAGATAGCGGGAGCTCCTACGAGCAGTACTTC.